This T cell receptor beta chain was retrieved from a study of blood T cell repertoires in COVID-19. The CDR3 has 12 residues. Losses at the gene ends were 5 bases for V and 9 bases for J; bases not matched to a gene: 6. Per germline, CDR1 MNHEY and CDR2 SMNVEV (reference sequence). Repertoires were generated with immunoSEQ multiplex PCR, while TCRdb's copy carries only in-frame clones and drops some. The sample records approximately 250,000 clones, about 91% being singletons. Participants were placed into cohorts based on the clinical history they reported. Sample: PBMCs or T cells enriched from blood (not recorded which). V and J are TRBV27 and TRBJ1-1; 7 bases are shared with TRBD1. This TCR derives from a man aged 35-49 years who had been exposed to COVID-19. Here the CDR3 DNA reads TGTGCCAGCAGTAACGGGACAGTCAAAGCTTTCTTT. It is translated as CASSNGTVKAFF.